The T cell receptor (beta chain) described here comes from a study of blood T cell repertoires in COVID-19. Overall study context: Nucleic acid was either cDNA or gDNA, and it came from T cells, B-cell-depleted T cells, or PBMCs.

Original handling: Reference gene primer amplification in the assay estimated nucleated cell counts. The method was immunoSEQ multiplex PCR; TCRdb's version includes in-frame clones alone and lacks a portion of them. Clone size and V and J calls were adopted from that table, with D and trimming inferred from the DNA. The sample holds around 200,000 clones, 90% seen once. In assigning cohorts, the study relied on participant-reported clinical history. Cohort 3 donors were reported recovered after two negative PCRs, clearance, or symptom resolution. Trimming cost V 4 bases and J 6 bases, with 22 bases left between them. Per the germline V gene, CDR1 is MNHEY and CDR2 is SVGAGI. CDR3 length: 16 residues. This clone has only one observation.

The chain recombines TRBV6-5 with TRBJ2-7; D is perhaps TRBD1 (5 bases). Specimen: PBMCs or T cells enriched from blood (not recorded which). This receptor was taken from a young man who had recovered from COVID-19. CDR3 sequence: CASSSVSVSGPSEQYF. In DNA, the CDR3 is TGTGCCAGCAGTTCTGTTTCAGTGTCAGGGCCCTCCGAGCAGTACTTC.